This T cell receptor (beta chain) was captured by sequencing in a study of early T cells in non-severe SARS-CoV-2 infection. Background on the study: Chains from this unsorted whole-blood bulk RNA could not be paired.

Trimming removed 6 bases at V and 0 bases at J, with 12 bases between. Germline CDR1 MNHEY, CDR2 SVGAGI. There are 15 residues in the CDR3. This clonotype occurred many times. What it binds is not known. The TCR library protocol was used to attach unique molecular identifiers. These identifiers were attached to individual cDNA molecules. TCRdb processed the 5' RACE reads anew with MiXCR; each CDR3 protein has one entry. Of fewer than 60,000 distinct CDR3 sequences in the sample, 8% to 13% are singletons; the top ten hold about 13%. Study-level points and caveats: Anti-spike CD8 specificities were favored by VDJdb matching, whose results missed private and CD4 specificities.

The TCR was taken from an adult who was a healthcare worker with PCR-confirmed SARS-CoV-2 infection or an uninfected control (not recorded which). V gene TRBV6-5 combines with J gene TRBJ2-4; D gene ambiguous. The sequencing sample was made of whole blood. The CDR3 DNA is TGTGCCAGCAGCAGACAAGCTCTAGCCAAAAACATTCAGTACTTC. It encodes CASSRQALAKNIQYF.